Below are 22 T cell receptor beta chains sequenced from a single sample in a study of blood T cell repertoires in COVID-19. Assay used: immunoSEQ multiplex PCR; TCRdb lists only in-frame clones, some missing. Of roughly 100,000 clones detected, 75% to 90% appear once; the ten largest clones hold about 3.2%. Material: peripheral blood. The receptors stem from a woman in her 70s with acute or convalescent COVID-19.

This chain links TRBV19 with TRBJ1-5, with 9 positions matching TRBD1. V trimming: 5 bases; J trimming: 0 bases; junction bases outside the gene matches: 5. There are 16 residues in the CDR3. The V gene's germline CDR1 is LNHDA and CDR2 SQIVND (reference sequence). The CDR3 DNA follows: TGTGCCAGTAGTGGGGGGACAGGGTATAGCAATCAGCCCCAGCATTTT. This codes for CASSGGTGYSNQPQHF.

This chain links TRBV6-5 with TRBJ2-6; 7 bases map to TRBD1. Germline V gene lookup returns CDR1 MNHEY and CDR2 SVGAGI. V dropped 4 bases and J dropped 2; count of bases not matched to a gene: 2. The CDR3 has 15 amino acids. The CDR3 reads CASSFDRAGANVLTF. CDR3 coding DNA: TGTGCCAGCAGTTTCGACAGGGCTGGGGCCAACGTCCTGACTTTC.

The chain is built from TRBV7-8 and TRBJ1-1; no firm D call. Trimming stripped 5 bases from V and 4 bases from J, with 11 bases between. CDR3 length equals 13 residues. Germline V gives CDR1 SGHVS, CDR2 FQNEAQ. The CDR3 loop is CASSLRDTTEAFF. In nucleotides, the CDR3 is TGTGCCAGCAGCCTCCGTGACACCACTGAAGCTTTCTTT.

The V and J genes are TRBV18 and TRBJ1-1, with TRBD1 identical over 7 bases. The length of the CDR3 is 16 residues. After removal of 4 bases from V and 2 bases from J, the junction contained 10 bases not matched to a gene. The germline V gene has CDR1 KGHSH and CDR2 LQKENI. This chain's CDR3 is CASSRDRVVRNTEAFF. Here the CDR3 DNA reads TGTGCCAGCTCACGTGACAGGGTGGTAAGAAACACTGAAGCTTTCTTT.

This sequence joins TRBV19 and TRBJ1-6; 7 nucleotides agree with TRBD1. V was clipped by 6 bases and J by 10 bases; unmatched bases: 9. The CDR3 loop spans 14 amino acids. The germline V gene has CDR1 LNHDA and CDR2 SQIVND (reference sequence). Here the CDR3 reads CASSSTGEVSPLHF. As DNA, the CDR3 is TGTGCCAGTAGCTCAACAGGGGAGGTCTCACCCCTCCACTTT.

The DNA for the CDR3 is TGCGCCAGCAGCCAAATGCGGGGGGCAGGGTATAATGAAAAACTGTTTTTT. It specifies CASSQMRGAGYNEKLFF. This chain links TRBV4-1 with TRBJ1-4, with a possible D match to TRBD1 (6 bases). Trimming took off 2 bases at V and 4 bases at J, with 17 bases between the two ends. This CDR3 is 17 amino acids long. Germline V gene data show CDR1 as MGHRA and CDR2 as YSYEKL.

CDR3 amino acids: CATSDPDRDYGYTF. CDR3 DNA sequence: TGTGCCACCAGTGATCCCGACAGGGACTATGGCTACACCTTC. V usage is TRBV24-1 and J usage is TRBJ1-2; 7 nucleotides match TRBD1. The CDR3 loop spans 14 amino acids. Germline values: CDR1 KGHDR, CDR2 SFDVKD. V dropped 3 bases and J dropped 3; count of bases not matched to a gene: 3.

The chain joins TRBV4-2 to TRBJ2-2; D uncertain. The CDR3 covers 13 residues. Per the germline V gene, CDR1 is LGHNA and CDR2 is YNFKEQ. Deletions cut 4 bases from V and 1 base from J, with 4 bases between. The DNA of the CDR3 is TGTGCCAGCAGCCTAGTGAACACCGGGGAGCTGTTTTTT. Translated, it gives CASSLVNTGELFF.

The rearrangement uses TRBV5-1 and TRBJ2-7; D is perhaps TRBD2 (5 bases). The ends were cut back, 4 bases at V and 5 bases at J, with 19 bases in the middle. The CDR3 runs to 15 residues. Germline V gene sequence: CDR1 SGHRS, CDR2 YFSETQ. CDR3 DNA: TGCGCCAGCAGCCGCGGACTTTTCCCTGGGAACGAGCAGTACGTC. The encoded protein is CASSRGLFPGNEQYV.

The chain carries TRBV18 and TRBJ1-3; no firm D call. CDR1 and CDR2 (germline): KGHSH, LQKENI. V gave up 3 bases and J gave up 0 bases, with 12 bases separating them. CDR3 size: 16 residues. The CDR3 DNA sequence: TGTGCCAGCTCACCTTTACAATCTGACTCTGGAAACACCATATATTTT. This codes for CASSPLQSDSGNTIYF.

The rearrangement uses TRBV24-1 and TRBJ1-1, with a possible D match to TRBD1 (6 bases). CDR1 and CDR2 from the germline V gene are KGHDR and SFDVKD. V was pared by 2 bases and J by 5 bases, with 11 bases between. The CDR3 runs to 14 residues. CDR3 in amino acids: CATSDYREGTEAFF. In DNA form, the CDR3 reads TGTGCCACCAGTGATTACAGGGAGGGAACTGAAGCTTTCTTT.

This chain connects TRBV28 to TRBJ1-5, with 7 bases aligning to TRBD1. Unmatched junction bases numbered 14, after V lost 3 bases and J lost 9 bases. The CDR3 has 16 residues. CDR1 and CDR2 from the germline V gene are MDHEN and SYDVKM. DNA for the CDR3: TGTGCCAGCAGTTTGGTAGGGGGCCCCAATAAATCGCCCCAGCATTTT. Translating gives CASSLVGGPNKSPQHF.

The DNA of the CDR3 is TGTGCCAGCAGCGGAACCGGGACAGGGGGAACTAATGAAAAACTGTTTTTT. As protein: CASSGTGTGGTNEKLFF. This rearrangement joins TRBV9 to TRBJ1-4; TRBD1 aligns across 11 bases. Unmatched junction bases numbered 5, after V lost 3 bases and J lost 1 base. Germline CDR1 SGDLS, CDR2 YYNGEE. The CDR3 is 17 residues long.

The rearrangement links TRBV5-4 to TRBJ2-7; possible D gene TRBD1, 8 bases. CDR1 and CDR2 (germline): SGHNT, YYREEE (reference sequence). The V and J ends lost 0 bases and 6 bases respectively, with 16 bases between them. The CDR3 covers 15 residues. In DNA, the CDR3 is TGTGCCAGCAGCTTGGAGGCCTACAGGGGGGGCGAGCAGTACTTC. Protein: CASSLEAYRGGEQYF. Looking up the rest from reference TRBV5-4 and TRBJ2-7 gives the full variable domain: ETGVTQSPTHLIKTRGQQVTLRCSSQSGHNTVSWYQQALGQGPQFIFQYYREEENGRGNFPPRFSGLQFPNYSSELNVNALELDDSALYLCASSLEAYRGGEQYFGPGTRLTVT.

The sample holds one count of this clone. This CDR3 is CASSLATDGYTF. The CDR3 DNA follows: TGTGCCAGCAGCTTAGCGACTGATGGCTACACCTTC. This chain uses TRBV7-8 with TRBJ1-2, with D unclear. The CDR3 is 12 amino acids. Germline values: CDR1 SGHVS, CDR2 FQNEAQ. The V end was cut by 0 bases, the J end by 6 bases, with 5 bases between.

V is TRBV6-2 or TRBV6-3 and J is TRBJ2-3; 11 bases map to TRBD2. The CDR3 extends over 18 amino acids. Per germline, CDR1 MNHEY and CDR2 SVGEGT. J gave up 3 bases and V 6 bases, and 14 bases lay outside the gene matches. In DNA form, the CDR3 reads TGTGCCAGCAGCCCTAGGGGTACCGGGACTAGCGGTACAGATACGCAGTATTTT. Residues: CASSPRGTGTSGTDTQYF.

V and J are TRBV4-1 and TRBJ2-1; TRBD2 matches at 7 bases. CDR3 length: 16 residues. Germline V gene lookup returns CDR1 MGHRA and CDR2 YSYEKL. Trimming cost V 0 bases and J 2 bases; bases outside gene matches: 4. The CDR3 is CASSQEGGSTYNEQFF. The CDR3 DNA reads TGCGCCAGCAGCCAAGAGGGCGGGAGCACCTACAATGAGCAGTTCTTC.

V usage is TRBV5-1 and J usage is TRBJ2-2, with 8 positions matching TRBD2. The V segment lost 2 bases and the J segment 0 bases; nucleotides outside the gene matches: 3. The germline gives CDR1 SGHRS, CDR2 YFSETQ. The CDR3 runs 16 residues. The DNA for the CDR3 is TGCGCCAGCAGCTTTAGCGGGGACGCGAACACCGGGGAGCTGTTTTTT. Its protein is CASSFSGDANTGELFF.

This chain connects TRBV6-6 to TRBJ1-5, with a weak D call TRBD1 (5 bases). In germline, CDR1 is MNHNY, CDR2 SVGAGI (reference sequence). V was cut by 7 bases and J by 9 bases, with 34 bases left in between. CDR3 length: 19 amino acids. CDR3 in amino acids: CASTYSNCRDFGRFWPQHF. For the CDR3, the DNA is TGTGCCAGCACCTACTCGAACTGCCGGGACTTTGGGCGGTTTTGGCCCCAGCATTTT.

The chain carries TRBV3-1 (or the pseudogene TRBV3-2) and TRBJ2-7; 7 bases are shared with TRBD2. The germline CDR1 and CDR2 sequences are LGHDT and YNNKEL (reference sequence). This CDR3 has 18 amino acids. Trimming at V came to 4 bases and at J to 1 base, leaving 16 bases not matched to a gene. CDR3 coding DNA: TGTGCCAGCAGCCCACCACGTCGCGGGGGAGGTTTGTCCTACGAGCAGTACTTC. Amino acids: CASSPPRRGGGLSYEQYF.

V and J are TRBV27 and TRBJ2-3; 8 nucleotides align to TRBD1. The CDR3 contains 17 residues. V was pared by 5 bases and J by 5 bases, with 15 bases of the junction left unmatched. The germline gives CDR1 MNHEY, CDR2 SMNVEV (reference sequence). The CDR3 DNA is TGTGCCAGCAGTCCCCAACCACCAGGACAGGGCAAAGATACGCAGTATTTT. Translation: CASSPQPPGQGKDTQYF.

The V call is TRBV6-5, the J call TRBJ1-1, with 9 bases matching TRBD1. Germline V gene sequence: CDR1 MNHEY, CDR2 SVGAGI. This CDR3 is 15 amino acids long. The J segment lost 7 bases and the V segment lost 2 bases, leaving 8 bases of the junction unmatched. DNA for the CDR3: TGTGCCAGCAGTTACCGACAGGGGGGATTAAGTGAAGCTTTCTTT. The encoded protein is CASSYRQGGLSEAFF.